These 7 T cell receptor beta chains share one sample of origin, sequenced in a study of blood T cells in healthy people across ages. Primed by a sample-barcoded 5' primer and a J-beta primer mix, a second PCR proceeded for 7 to 11 cycles. TCRdb re-called the 5' RACE reads with MiXCR, one entry per CDR3 protein. The sample contains roughly 1.7 million distinct CDR3 sequences, almost 35% of which appear only once. Sequencing was performed on blood. All receptors derive from a woman aged 25 to 39 in good health.

The chain links TRBV7-9 to TRBJ2-7, with TRBD1 matching 9 bases. The CDR3 totals 19 residues. Germline V CDR1 and CDR2: SEHNR, FQNEAQ (reference sequence). V lost 0 bases, J lost 1 base, and 13 bases stayed unmatched. The CDR3 here is CASSLAAPGQGLGSYEQYF. The CDR3 nucleotides are TGTGCCAGCAGCTTAGCTGCCCCGGGACAGGGATTGGGTTCCTACGAGCAGTACTTC.

There are a few counts of this clonotype. The chain uses TRBV28 and TRBJ2-3, with D perhaps assigned TRBD1 or TRBD2 (5 bases each). The germline CDR1 and CDR2 sequences are MDHEN and SYDVKM. This CDR3 has 14 residues. Trimming shortened V by 2 bases and J by 7 bases, and 13 bases separated the two germline ends. CDR3 protein: CASSLTLGAYTQYF. CDR3 nucleotides: TGTGCCAGCAGTTTAACCCTCGGGGCATATACGCAGTATTTT.

This chain links TRBV19 with TRBJ2-1, with TRBD1 as a possible D gene (6 bases). The germline V and J ends were trimmed by 5 bases and 6 bases, with 23 bases remaining between them. Per germline, CDR1 LNHDA and CDR2 SQIVND (reference sequence). This CDR3 is 17 amino acids long. CDR3 residues: CASSGRPRDMVFNEQFF. The CDR3 DNA is TGTGCCAGTAGTGGGCGACCCCGGGACATGGTGTTCAATGAGCAGTTCTTC.

This clonotype was seen more than once but under ten times. CDR3 DNA: TGTGCCAGCAGCTTAGAGGGGCCTGGGACTAGGGAGACCCAGTACTTC. This translates into CASSLEGPGTRETQYF. V is TRBV11-2 and J is TRBJ2-5; 8 bases align to TRBD2. Per the germline V gene, CDR1 is SGHAT and CDR2 is FQNNGV. The CDR3 runs 16 residues. Trimming at V came to 0 bases and at J to 5 bases, leaving 8 bases not matched to a gene.

This clonotype was observed a handful of times. J is TRBJ2-5 and V is TRBV28; 8 positions match TRBD2. V shed 2 bases and J 3 bases; nucleotides not matched to a gene: 8. The germline V gene has CDR1 MDHEN and CDR2 SYDVKM. CDR3 length: 16 amino acids. CDR3 nucleotide sequence: TGTGCCAGCAGTTTAACGCTAGCGGGCTTAGAAGAGACCCAGTACTTC. Translation: CASSLTLAGLEETQYF.

V gene TRBV28 combines with J gene TRBJ2-5; 10 positions match TRBD2. The CDR3 totals 15 residues. CDR1 MDHEN and CDR2 SYDVKM come from the germline V gene. V was pared by 3 bases and J by 4 bases, with 5 bases of the junction left unmatched. The CDR3 bases are TGTGCCAGCAGTTTCCAAGCGGGAGGGCTAGAGACCCAGTACTTC. Translating it yields CASSFQAGGLETQYF.

The rearrangement joins TRBV7-8 to TRBJ2-1; D may be TRBD2 (6 bases). The CDR3 totals 14 residues. Trimming removed 4 bases at V and 7 bases at J, with 14 bases between. Per germline, CDR1 SGHVS and CDR2 FQNEAQ. The CDR3 here is CASSSDYGVNEQFF. The CDR3 bases are TGTGCCAGCAGCTCGGACTATGGTGTAAATGAGCAGTTCTTC.